What follows are 27 T cell receptor beta chains derived from one specimen sequenced in a study of blood T cell repertoires in COVID-19. Sequencing was performed with immunoSEQ multiplex PCR; in TCRdb, only in-frame clones are kept and a portion is missing. The data hold about 200,000 clones, with approximately 90% observed a single time. Sequenced material: peripheral blood. The source is a man in his 60s with COVID-19, enrolled during active disease.

This chain connects TRBV9 to TRBJ1-4; TRBD1 aligns across 9 bases. The V segment lost 3 bases and the J segment 6 bases; nucleotides outside the gene matches: 6. Germline loops: CDR1 SGDLS, CDR2 YYNGEE. The length of the CDR3 is 15 residues. The CDR3 coding sequence is TGTGCCAGCAGCGAAATGACAGGGGGTTATGAAAAACTGTTTTTT. It is translated as CASSEMTGGYEKLFF.

The rearrangement uses TRBV10-3 and TRBJ2-3, with TRBD2 identical over 9 bases. Trimming cost V 6 bases and J 0 bases; bases outside gene matches: 1. The CDR3 is 14 residues long. Germline CDR1 is ENHRY and CDR2 is SYGVKD. CDR3 DNA sequence: TGTGCCATCAGCGCGGGAGGGAGCACAGATACGCAGTATTTT. Its translation is CAISAGGSTDTQYF.

The chain has TRBV9 and TRBJ2-2, with 11 bases that match TRBD2. The germline gives CDR1 SGDLS, CDR2 YYNGEE. This CDR3 has 15 residues. The trim removed 4 bases at V and 8 bases at J, leaving 7 bases unmatched. The chain's CDR3 is CASSPGLADWGELFF. CDR3 coding DNA: TGTGCCAGCAGCCCGGGACTAGCGGATTGGGGGGAGCTGTTTTTT.

The rearrangement uses TRBV27 and TRBJ1-2; D may be TRBD1 (5 bases). The CDR3 is 13 amino acids. The V gene's germline CDR1 is MNHEY and CDR2 SMNVEV (reference sequence). Trimming took 3 bases from V and 8 from J, leaving 13 bases between them. The CDR3 sequence is CASSFAGVGGYTF. The CDR3 nucleotides read TGTGCCAGCAGTTTTGCGGGGGTTGGCGGCTACACCTTC.

The chain uses TRBV21-1 and TRBJ2-7; the table names TRBD1, a call not compared with the DNA. TRBV21-1 has pseudogene status. This CDR3 region has 13 residues. The CDR3 sequence: CASSKVGVHEQYF. CDR3 DNA: TGTGCCAGCAGCAAAGTAGGGGTCCACGAGCAGTACTTC.

The chain carries TRBV25-1 and TRBJ1-2; maybe TRBD1 (5 bases). CDR3 size: 13 residues. The V gene's germline CDR1 is MGHDK and CDR2 SYGVNS. The V and J ends lost 1 base and 6 bases respectively, with 9 bases between them. In DNA form, the CDR3 reads TGTGCCAGCAGTGAATCCGGGGGAAATGGCTACACCTTC. Protein: CASSESGGNGYTF.

The chain employs TRBV6-2 or TRBV6-3 and TRBJ2-2; a possible D gene is TRBD2 (6 bases). The CDR3 runs to 18 residues. V was pared by 0 bases and J by 1 base, with 15 bases between. The germline V gene has CDR1 MNHEY and CDR2 SVGEGT. CDR3 sequence reads: CASSYSSRAGWNTGELFF. In nucleotides, the CDR3 is TGTGCCAGCAGTTACTCGAGTCGGGCGGGGTGGAACACCGGGGAGCTGTTTTTT.

The chain couples TRBV6-5 to TRBJ2-7, with TRBD1 matching 8 bases. The CDR3 runs 15 residues. The germline CDR1 and CDR2 sequences are MNHEY and SVGAGI. V lost 5 bases and J lost 2; bases outside the gene matches: 8. The CDR3 nucleotides read TGTGCCAGCAGTCCTTTGGGACAGGCCGCCTACGAGCAGTACTTC. Translating gives CASSPLGQAAYEQYF.

This chain joins TRBV6-1 and TRBJ2-7, with D possibly matching TRBD1 (5 bases). In germline, CDR1 is MNHNS, CDR2 SASEGT. The V gene lost 2 bases and the J gene lost 2 bases, with 19 bases spanning the gap. The CDR3 sequence is 17 residues long. The CDR3 here is CASSERRGLRQTYEQYF. The CDR3 region has the DNA TGTGCCAGCAGTGAAAGGAGAGGCTTAAGACAGACCTACGAGCAGTACTTC.

This clone was seen once. The chain uses TRBV7-8 and TRBJ1-2, with D possibly TRBD1 on 5 matching bases. The ends were cut back, 5 bases at V and 8 bases at J, with 21 bases in the middle. CDR3 size: 15 residues. CDR1 is SGHVS and CDR2 is FQNEAQ in the germline V gene. The CDR3 DNA is TGTGCCAGCAGCCCCACGGCAGGGATTTCTTACGGCTACACCTTC. This translates into CASSPTAGISYGYTF.

The rearrangement joins TRBV19 to TRBJ1-3, with 7 bases that match TRBD1. V shed 5 bases and J 0 bases; nucleotides not matched to a gene: 4. From germline, CDR1 is LNHDA and CDR2 SQIVND (reference sequence). CDR3 size: 15 residues. CDR3 bases: TGTGCCAGTAGTGTACAGGGGAACTCTGGAAACACCATATATTTT. Residues: CASSVQGNSGNTIYF.

The gene calls are TRBV6-1 and TRBJ1-1, with a weak D call TRBD1 (6 bases). Germline V gene sequence: CDR1 MNHNS, CDR2 SASEGT. This CDR3 is built from 15 residues. Trimming pared 2 bases from V and 4 bases from J, leaving 14 bases between. CDR3 nucleotides: TGTGCCAGCAGTGAAAGCCACAGGGCTTTCACTGAAGCTTTCTTT. It specifies CASSESHRAFTEAFF.

This chain joins TRBV30 and TRBJ1-6; perhaps TRBD1 as D (6 bases). From germline, CDR1 is GTSNPN and CDR2 SVGIG (reference sequence). This CDR3 region has 15 residues. The ends were cut back, 2 bases at V and 9 bases at J, with 17 bases in the middle. The CDR3 sequence is CAWSPRGGRSSPLHF. CDR3 bases: TGTGCCTGGAGTCCACGGGGGGGCAGGAGTTCACCCCTCCACTTT. Looking up the rest from reference TRBV30 and TRBJ1-6 gives the full variable domain: SQTIHQWPATLVQPVGSPLSLECTVEGTSNPNLYWYRQAAGRGLQLLFYSVGIGQISSEVPQNLSASRPQDRQFILSSKKLLLSDSGFYLCAWSPRGGRSSPLHFGNGTRLTVT.

CDR3 DNA sequence: TGTGCCAGCAGTTTACTCGGCGGCTCCTCTGGAAACACCATATATTTT. This encodes CASSLLGGSSGNTIYF. The V gene is TRBV28, the J gene TRBJ1-3; D not certain. CDR1 is MDHEN and CDR2 is SYDVKM in the germline V gene. CDR3 size: 16 residues. V gave up 2 bases and J gave up 0 bases, with 11 bases separating them.

CDR3 nucleotide sequence: TGTGCCAGCAGCTTGACTAGCGGGGTTAGCGGGGAGCTGTTTTTT. Translating it yields CASSLTSGVSGELFF. The chain combines TRBV7-3 with TRBJ2-2; 11 positions match TRBD2. Germline CDR1 SGHTA, CDR2 FQGTGA. V trimming: 3 bases; J trimming: 7 bases; junction bases outside the gene matches: 4. There are 15 residues in the CDR3.

The chain's CDR3 is CASSLRQVDNQPQHF. The CDR3 coding sequence is TGTGCCAGCAGTTTAAGACAGGTTGACAATCAGCCCCAGCATTTT. The V gene is TRBV28, the J gene TRBJ1-5, with D possibly being TRBD1 (6 bases). The CDR3 loop spans 15 amino acids. Germline V gives CDR1 MDHEN, CDR2 SYDVKM. Trimming stripped 2 bases from V and 3 bases from J, with 11 bases between. Based on the CDR3 plus reference TRBV28 and TRBJ1-5, the full variable domain is DVKVTQSSRYLVKRTGEKVFLECVQDMDHENMFWYRQDPGLGLRLIYFSYDVKMKEKGDIPEGYSVSREKKERFSLILESASTNQTSMYLCASSLRQVDNQPQHFGDGTRLSIL.

The genes are TRBV6-1 and TRBJ1-2; weak D call: TRBD1 (5 bases). Trimming left V 0 bases short and J 0 bases short, with 8 bases between. CDR1 is MNHNS and CDR2 is SASEGT in the germline V gene. CDR3 length equals 15 residues. The CDR3 nucleotides read TGTGCCAGCAGTGAAGCGGGGCAGCCTAACTATGGCTACACCTTC. Encoded protein: CASSEAGQPNYGYTF.

Concerning this clone: Other DNA sequences of this sample code for an identical CDR3. The rearrangement links TRBV18 to TRBJ2-7, with D possibly being TRBD1 (6 bases). The V gene lost 3 bases and the J gene lost 3 bases, with 9 bases spanning the gap. Germline assignment: CDR1 KGHSH and CDR2 LQKENI. The CDR3 has 13 amino acids. This CDR3 is CASSPPDSYEQYF. CDR3 nucleotides: TGTGCCAGCTCACCCCCGGACAGCTACGAGCAGTACTTC.

The chain is built from TRBV30 and TRBJ1-5; the D gene is possibly TRBD1 (6 bases). The CDR3 contains 13 residues. V was trimmed by 7 bases and J by 4 bases, leaving 14 bases between them. Germline V lookup: CDR1 GTSNPN, CDR2 SVGIG (reference sequence). CDR3 DNA: TGTGCCTTATCTTTAGGGGGAAATCAGCCCCAGCATTTT. This gives the protein CALSLGGNQPQHF.

The chain carries TRBV30 and TRBJ1-5; 8 bases are a match to TRBD1. This CDR3 region has 14 residues. Trimming at V came to 1 base and at J to 5 bases, leaving 4 bases not matched to a gene. Germline CDR1 and CDR2: GTSNPN and SVGIG (reference sequence). The CDR3 bases are TGTGCCTGGAGTGGGGGACAGGACTATCAGCCCCAGCATTTT. It yields the protein CAWSGGQDYQPQHF.

The chain joins TRBV7-3 to TRBJ1-2; TRBD1 agrees at 11 bases. The CDR3 runs 14 residues. V was pared by 2 bases and J by 7 bases, with 3 bases of the junction left unmatched. Germline V CDR1 and CDR2: SGHTA, FQGTGA. CDR3 amino acids: CASSLGTGGRGYTF. In nucleotides, the CDR3 is TGTGCCAGCAGCTTAGGGACAGGGGGACGTGGCTACACCTTC.

The V and J genes are TRBV6-5 and TRBJ1-4; D might be TRBD1 (6 bases). In germline, CDR1 is MNHEY, CDR2 SVGAGI. Trimming cost V 5 bases and J 7 bases, with 14 bases left between them. This CDR3 contains 14 residues. The CDR3 here is CASSRRQGPEKLFF. The CDR3 coding sequence is TGTGCCAGCAGTAGAAGGCAGGGGCCTGAAAAACTGTTTTTT.

The J gene is TRBJ1-5, the V gene TRBV7-2; D call uncertain. The V gene's germline CDR1 is SGHTA and CDR2 FQGNSA. The CDR3 is 13 residues long. Deletions cut 2 bases from V and 9 bases from J, with 11 bases between. The CDR3 is CASSLSGNAPQHF. The CDR3 DNA follows: TGTGCCAGCAGCTTAAGCGGCAATGCGCCCCAGCATTTT.

The chain is built from TRBV4-2 and TRBJ1-2; TRBD1 matches 7 bases. This CDR3 is 14 amino acids long. The V gene end was trimmed by 0 bases and the J gene end by 6 bases; junction bases not matched to a gene: 4. Germline CDR1 is LGHNA and CDR2 is YNFKEQ. This chain's CDR3 is CASSQDRTGDGYTF. In DNA form, the CDR3 reads TGTGCCAGCAGCCAAGACAGGACAGGCGATGGCTACACCTTC.

The V and J genes are TRBV18 and TRBJ2-7; 8 bases are a match to TRBD1. Germline V CDR1 and CDR2: KGHSH, LQKENI. The J segment lost 4 bases and the V segment lost 0 bases, leaving 8 bases of the junction unmatched. The CDR3 loop spans 16 amino acids. CDR3 nucleotides: TGTGCCAGCTCACCACCGATCGGACAGGGAAGGTACGAGCAGTACTTC. It yields the protein CASSPPIGQGRYEQYF.

V gene TRBV5-4 combines with J gene TRBJ2-1; 10 nucleotides align to TRBD2. With V trimmed by 3 bases and J by 7 bases, 7 bases remained unmatched. Germline lookup yields CDR1 SGHNT and CDR2 YYREEE (reference sequence). This CDR3 contains 15 residues. Here the CDR3 DNA reads TGTGCCAGCAGCTCATCTAGCGGGAGTTGGAATGAGCAGTTCTTC. Translating gives CASSSSSGSWNEQFF. Supplemented by reference TRBV5-4 and TRBJ2-1, the full variable domain reads ETGVTQSPTHLIKTRGQQVTLRCSSQSGHNTVSWYQQALGQGPQFIFQYYREEENGRGNFPPRFSGLQFPNYSSELNVNALELDDSALYLCASSSSSGSWNEQFFGPGTRLTVL.

The chain links TRBV18 to TRBJ1-5; D is perhaps TRBD1 (6 bases). Germline-derived CDR1 and CDR2 are KGHSH and LQKENI. The length of the CDR3 is 15 residues. Trimming took 2 bases from V and 2 from J, leaving 10 bases between them. CDR3 bases: TGTGCCAGCTCACCAGCAGGGGCTGGCAATCAGCCCCAGCATTTT. Translated, it gives CASSPAGAGNQPQHF.